Listed here are 9 T cell receptor beta chains from one sample, sequenced in a study of T cells expressing NK-cell markers. TCRdb reprocessed the 5' RACE reads and keeps a single row for each CDR3 protein, giving no DNA. Here the sample table reports more than 400,000 distinct CDR3 sequences. Material for sequencing was blood T cells: a sorted CD56 or NKG2C T cell subset, CD4+ or CD8+ T cells, or bulk PBMC T cells (not recorded which). The receptors derive from a woman aged 18 to 75 in good health.

V gene TRBV29-1 combines with J gene TRBJ2-5; TCRdb's D call, TRBD2, is unchecked because there is no DNA. Germline-derived CDR1 and CDR2 are SQVTM and ANQGSEA. This CDR3 is 16 amino acids long. The CDR3 spells CSVENRHRGSQETQYF.

The chain recombines TRBV18 with TRBJ2-3; the TRBD2 assignment by TCRdb is unverifiable without DNA. This CDR3 has 14 amino acids. CDR1 is KGHSH, CDR2 LQKENI, per germline. The CDR3 sequence is CASSPQGHADTQYF.

V gene TRBV12-3 or TRBV12-4 combines with J gene TRBJ1-5; the TCRdb D gene call, TRBD1, has no DNA to confirm it. The CDR3 extends over 15 amino acids. CDR3 in amino acids: CASSDLRDRGQPQHF.

The genes are TRBV20-1 and TRBJ2-1; the D call of TRBD1 rests on TCRdb alone, since no DNA is present to check it. Germline V gene sequence: CDR1 DFQATT, CDR2 SNEGSKA (reference sequence). This CDR3 region has 14 residues. CDR3 amino acids: CSASWMSGVGEQFF.

V usage is TRBV6-4 and J usage is TRBJ1-4; TCRdb's assignment of TRBD1 cannot be checked, as there is no DNA. The CDR3 is 15 amino acids. From germline, CDR1 is MRHNA and CDR2 SNTAGT. The CDR3 here is CASRKSGTGNEKLFF.

The chain couples TRBV7-2 to TRBJ1-2; as DNA is missing, the TRBD1 call by TCRdb cannot be tested. The CDR3 is 14 amino acids. The V gene's germline CDR1 is SGHTA and CDR2 FQGNSA. The CDR3 region is CASSLGQGDYGYTF.

The CDR3 loop reads CATSDLGGYNEQFF. The chain couples TRBV24-1 to TRBJ2-1. CDR1 KGHDR and CDR2 SFDVKD come from the germline V gene. CDR3 size: 14 residues.

The V call is TRBV3-1, the J call TRBJ2-7; as DNA is missing, the TRBD1 call by TCRdb cannot be tested. In germline, CDR1 is LGHDT, CDR2 YNNKEL (reference sequence). CDR3 size: 15 residues. This chain's CDR3 is CASSQVSGYPYEQYF.

This chain connects TRBV9 to TRBJ1-2. The CDR3 covers 13 residues. The germline V gene encodes CDR1 SGDLS and CDR2 YYNGEE. CDR3 sequence: CASSVPNLWGYTF.